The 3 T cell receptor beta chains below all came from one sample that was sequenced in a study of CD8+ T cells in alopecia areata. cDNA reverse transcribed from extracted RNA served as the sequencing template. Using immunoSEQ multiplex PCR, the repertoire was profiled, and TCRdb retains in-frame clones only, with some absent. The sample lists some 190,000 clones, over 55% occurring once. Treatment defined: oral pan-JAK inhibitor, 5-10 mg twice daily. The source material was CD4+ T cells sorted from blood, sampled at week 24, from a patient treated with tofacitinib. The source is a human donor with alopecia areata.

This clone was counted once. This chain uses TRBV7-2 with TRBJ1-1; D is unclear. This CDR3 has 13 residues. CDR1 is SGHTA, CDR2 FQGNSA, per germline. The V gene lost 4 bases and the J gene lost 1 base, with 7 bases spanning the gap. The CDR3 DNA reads TGTGCCAGCAGCTCACCACAGAACACTGAAGCTTTCTTT. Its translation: CASSSPQNTEAFF.

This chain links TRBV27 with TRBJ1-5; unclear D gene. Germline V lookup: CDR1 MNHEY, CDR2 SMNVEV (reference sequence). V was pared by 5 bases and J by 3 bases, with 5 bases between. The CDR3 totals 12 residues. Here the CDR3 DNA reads TGTGCCAGCAGTGTGAACAATCAGCCCCAGCATTTT. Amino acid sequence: CASSVNNQPQHF.

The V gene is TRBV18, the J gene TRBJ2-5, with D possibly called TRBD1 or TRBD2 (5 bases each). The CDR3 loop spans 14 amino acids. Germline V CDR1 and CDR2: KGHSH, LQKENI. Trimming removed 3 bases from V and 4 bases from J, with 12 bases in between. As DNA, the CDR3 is TGTGCCAGCTCACCGGTCGAGAGGGGAGAGACCCAGTACTTC. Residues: CASSPVERGETQYF.